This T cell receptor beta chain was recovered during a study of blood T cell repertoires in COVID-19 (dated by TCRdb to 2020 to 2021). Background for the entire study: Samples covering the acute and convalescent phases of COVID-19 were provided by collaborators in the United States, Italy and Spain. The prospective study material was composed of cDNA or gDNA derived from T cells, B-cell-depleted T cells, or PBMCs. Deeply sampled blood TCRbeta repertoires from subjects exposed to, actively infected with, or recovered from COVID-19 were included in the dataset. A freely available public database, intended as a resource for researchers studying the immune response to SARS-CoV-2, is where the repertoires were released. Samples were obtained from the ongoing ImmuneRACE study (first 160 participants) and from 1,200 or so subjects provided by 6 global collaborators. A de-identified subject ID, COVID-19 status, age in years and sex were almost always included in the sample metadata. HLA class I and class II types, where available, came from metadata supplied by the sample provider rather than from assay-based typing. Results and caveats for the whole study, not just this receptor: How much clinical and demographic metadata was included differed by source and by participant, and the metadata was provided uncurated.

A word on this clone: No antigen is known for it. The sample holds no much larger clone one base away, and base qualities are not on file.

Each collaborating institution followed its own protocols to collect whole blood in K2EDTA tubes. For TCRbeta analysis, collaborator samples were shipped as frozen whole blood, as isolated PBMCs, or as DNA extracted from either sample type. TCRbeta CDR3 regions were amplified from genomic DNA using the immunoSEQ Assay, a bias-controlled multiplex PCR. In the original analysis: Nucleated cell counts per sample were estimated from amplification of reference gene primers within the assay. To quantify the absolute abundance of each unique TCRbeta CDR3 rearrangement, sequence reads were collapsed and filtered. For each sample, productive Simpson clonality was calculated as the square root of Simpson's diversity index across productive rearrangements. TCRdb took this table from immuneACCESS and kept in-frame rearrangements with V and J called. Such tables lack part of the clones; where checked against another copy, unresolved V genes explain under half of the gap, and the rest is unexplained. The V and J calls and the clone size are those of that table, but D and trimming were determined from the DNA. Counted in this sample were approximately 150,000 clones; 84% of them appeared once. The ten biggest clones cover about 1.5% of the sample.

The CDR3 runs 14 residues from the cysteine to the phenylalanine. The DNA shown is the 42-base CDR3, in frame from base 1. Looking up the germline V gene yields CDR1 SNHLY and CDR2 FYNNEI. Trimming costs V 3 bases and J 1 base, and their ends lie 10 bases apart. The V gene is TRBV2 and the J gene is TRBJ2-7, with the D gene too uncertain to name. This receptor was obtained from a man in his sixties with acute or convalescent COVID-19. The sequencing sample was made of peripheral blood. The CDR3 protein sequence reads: CASSESSLSYEQYF. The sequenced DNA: TGTGCCAGCAGTGAGAGTTCCTTGTCCTACGAGCAGTACTTC.